This T cell receptor (beta chain) was identified in a study of technical replicates of blood from several donors (dated by TCRdb to the late 2010s). The protocol used for the library was the immunoSEQ multiplex PCR assay. Not all clones reach the TCRdb copy of this immuneACCESS table, which keeps in-frame sequences only. Checked studies attribute under half of the gap to unresolved V genes and leave the rest unexplained. The sample table lists fewer than 110,000 clones, roughly 95% of them with a count of one. The top ten hold approximately 0.2% of the sample. Details on this clone: Its antigen target is currently unknown. No base quality values were provided; no much bigger clone lies one nucleotide off.

Measured from the cysteine to the phenylalanine, the CDR3 is 18 residues long. Only the CDR3 part of the read is kept: 54 bases, read in frame from the first base. The V end gives up 0 bases and the J end 3 bases, leaving 14 bases in the junction not matched to a gene. The germline V gene (reference sequence) supplies CDR1 SGHNT and CDR2 YYREEE. Sequenced input: T cells isolated from PBMCs. The TCR comes from a human donor in good health. The rearranged segments are TRBV5-4 and TRBJ2-7, with 8 bases in between that match TRBD2. DNA sequence: TGTGCCAGCAGCTTGGGTGGTCTCGGCGGGAGGAGGGACTACGAGCAGTACTTC. It codes for CASSLGGLGGRRDYEQYF.